This entry lists 3 T cell receptor beta chains sequenced from one sample in a study of T cell responses to AZD1222 COVID-19 vaccine. TCRdb's copy holds only in-frame clones and misses some; the assay was immunoSEQ multiplex PCR. The table shows about 92,000 clones, with around 93% occurring only once. The starting material was peripheral blood, obtained on day 0 of AZD1222 vaccination. The receptors derive from an adult in good health.

The chain employs TRBV6-1 and TRBJ1-2, with D uncertain. V gave up 3 bases and J gave up 6 bases, with 11 bases separating them. The CDR3 loop spans 13 amino acids. Germline V gene data show CDR1 as MNHNS and CDR2 as SASEGT. Here the CDR3 DNA reads TGTGCCAGCAGTGAGAGTCAGTCCCATGGCTACACCTTC. Residues: CASSESQSHGYTF.

The chain employs TRBV5-1 and TRBJ2-7; D may be TRBD1 (5 bases). V lost 4 bases to trimming and J lost 0 bases, with 11 bases between them. Germline V gene sequence: CDR1 SGHRS, CDR2 YFSETQ. The CDR3 consists of 14 residues. Here the CDR3 reads CASSQGPASYEQYF. As DNA, the CDR3 is TGCGCCAGCAGCCAGGGCCCTGCCTCCTACGAGCAGTACTTC.

The chain combines TRBV5-1 with TRBJ1-5, with unresolved D. V was trimmed by 1 base and J by 5 bases, leaving 13 bases between them. The CDR3 contains 15 residues. Germline CDR1 reads SGHRS; CDR2 reads YFSETQ. As DNA, the CDR3 is TGCGCCAGCAGCTTGTCCCGCGCGACGGATCAGCCCCAGCATTTT. It codes for CASSLSRATDQPQHF.